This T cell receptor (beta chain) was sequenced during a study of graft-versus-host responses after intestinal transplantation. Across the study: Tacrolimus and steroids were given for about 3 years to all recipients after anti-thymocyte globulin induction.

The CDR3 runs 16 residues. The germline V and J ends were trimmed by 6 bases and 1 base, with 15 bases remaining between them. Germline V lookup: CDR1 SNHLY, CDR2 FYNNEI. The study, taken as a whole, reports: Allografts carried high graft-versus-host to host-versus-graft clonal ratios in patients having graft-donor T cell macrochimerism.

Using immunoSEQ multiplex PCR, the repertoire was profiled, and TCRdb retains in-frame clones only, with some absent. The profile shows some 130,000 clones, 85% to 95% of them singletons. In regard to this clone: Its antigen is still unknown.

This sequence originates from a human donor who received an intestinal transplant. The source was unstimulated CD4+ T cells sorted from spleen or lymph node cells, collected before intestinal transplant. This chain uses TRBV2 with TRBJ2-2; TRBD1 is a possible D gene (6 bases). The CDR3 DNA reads TGTGCCAGCAGAGAGGGACATACAATGAACACCGGGGAGCTGTTTTTT. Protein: CASREGHTMNTGELFF.